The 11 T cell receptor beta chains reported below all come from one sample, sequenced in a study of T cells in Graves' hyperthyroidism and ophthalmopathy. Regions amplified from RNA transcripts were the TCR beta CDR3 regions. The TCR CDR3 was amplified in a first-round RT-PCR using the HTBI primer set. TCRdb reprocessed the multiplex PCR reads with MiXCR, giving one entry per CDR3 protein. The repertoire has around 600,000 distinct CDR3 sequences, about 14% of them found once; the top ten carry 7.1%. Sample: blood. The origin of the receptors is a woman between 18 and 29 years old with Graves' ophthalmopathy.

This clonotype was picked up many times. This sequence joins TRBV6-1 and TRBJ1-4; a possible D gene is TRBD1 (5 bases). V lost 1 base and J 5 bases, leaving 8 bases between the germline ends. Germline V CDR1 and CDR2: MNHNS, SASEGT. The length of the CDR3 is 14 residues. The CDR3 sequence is CASSEDRMNEKLFF. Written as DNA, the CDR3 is TGTGCCAGCAGTGAAGACAGGATGAATGAAAAACTGTTTTTT.

DNA of the CDR3: TGTGCCAGCAGTCAGAGGACTAGCGGGAGAGGTGGGGAGACCCAGTACTTC. It specifies CASSQRTSGRGGETQYF. This rearrangement joins TRBV6-1 to TRBJ2-5; 13 nucleotides align to TRBD2. CDR1 is MNHNS and CDR2 is SASEGT in the germline V gene. With V trimmed by 5 bases and J by 5 bases, 11 bases remained unmatched. The length of the CDR3 is 17 residues.

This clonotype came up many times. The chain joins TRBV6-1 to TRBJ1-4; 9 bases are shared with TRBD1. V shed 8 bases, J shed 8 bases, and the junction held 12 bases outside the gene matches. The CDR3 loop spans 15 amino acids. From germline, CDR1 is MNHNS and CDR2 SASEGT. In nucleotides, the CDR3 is TGTGCCAGCGGGCGACAGGGGGGTTGGGACGAAAAACTGTTTTTT. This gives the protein CASGRQGGWDEKLFF.

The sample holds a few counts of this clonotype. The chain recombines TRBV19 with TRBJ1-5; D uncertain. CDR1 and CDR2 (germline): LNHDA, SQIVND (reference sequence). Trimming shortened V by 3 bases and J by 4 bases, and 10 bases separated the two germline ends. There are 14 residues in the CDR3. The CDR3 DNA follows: TGTGCCAGTAGTATGAACAGCCTTAATCAGCCCCAGCATTTT. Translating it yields CASSMNSLNQPQHF.

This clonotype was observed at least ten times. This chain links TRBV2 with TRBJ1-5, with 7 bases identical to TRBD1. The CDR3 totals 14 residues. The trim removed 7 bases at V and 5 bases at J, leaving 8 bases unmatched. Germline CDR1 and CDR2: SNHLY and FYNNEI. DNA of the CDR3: TGTGCCAGCACGGAGGGGACAGCAGATCAGCCCCAGCATTTT. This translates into CASTEGTADQPQHF.

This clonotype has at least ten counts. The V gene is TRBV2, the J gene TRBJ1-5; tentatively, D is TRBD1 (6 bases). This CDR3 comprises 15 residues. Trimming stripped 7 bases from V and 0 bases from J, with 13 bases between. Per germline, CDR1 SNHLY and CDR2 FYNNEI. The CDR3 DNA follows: TGTGCCAGCACCGAGGGGGGGAATAGCAATCAGCCCCAGCATTTT. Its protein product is CASTEGGNSNQPQHF.

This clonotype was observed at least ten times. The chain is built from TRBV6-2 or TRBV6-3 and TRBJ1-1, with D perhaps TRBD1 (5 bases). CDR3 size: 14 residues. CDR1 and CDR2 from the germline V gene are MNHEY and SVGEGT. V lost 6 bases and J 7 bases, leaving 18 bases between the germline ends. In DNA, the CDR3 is TGTGCCAGCAGCCGCAACGGGGGTGACGGTGAAGCTTTCTTT. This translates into CASSRNGGDGEAFF.

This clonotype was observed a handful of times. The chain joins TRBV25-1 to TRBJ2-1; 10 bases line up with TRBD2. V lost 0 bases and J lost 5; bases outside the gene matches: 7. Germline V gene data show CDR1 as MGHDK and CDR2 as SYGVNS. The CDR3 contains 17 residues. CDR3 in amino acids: CASSEYTYLAGDNEQFF. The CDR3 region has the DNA TGTGCCAGCAGTGAATATACTTATCTAGCGGGAGACAATGAGCAGTTCTTC.

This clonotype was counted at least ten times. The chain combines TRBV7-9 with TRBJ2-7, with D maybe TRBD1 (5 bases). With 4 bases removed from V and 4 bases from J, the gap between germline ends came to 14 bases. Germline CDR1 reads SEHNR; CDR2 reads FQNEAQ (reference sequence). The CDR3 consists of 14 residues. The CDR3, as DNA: TGTGCCAGCAGCTACGGACATTTACCTTACGAGCAGTACTTC. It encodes CASSYGHLPYEQYF.

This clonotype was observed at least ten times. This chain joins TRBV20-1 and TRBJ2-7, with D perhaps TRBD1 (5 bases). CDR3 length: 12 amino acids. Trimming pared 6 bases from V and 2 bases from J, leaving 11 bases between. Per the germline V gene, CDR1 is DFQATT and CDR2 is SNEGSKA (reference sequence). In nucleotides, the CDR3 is TGCAGTGCCCGGACACCCACCTACGAGCAGTACTTC. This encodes CSARTPTYEQYF.

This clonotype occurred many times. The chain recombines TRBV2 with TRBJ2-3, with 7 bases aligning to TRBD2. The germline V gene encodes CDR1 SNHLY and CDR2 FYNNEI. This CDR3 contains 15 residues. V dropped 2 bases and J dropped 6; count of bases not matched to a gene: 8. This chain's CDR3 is CASSESRLAPDTQYF. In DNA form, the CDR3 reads TGTGCCAGCAGTGAATCGAGACTAGCTCCGGATACGCAGTATTTT.